This T cell receptor beta chain came from a study of metastatic and nonmetastatic thyroid tumors. Study-level background: Malignant thyroid and benign thyroid patients provided blood and tumor or nodule tissue whose repertoires were compared. Points from the study as a whole: It was reportedly found that TCR beta diversity was significantly higher in malignant thyroid tumors than in benign nodules, a difference seen in both blood and tumor samples.

Germline assignment: CDR1 MNHEY and CDR2 SVGEGT. V lost 3 bases and J lost 3, with 12 bases in between. The length of the CDR3 is 14 residues. This clone was detected ten times or more. Its antigen is as yet unknown. All patients were treatment-naive before thyroid surgery. As handled by the study authors: Clinicopathological groups differed in CDR3, with these differences serving to build a distant-metastasis classifier for papillary thyroid cancer. TCRdb reanalyzed the PCR reads with MiXCR. V and J calls and clone size were set by TCRdb, not the authors. Of around 28,000 clones listed, over 10% are singletons.

The rearrangement links TRBV6-2 or TRBV6-3 to TRBJ2-7, with D unresolved. The sequencing sample was made of blood. The origin of this receptor is a female donor with papillary thyroid cancer or a benign thyroid nodule (not recorded which). Some clones in this sample may be carry-over from other donors' samples. CDR3 in amino acids: CASSYAQEVYEQYF. The DNA for the CDR3 is TGTGCCAGCAGTTATGCCCAGGAAGTCTACGAGCAGTACTTC.